A single sample is the source of the 11 T cell receptor beta chains below, sequenced in a study of glioma-infiltrating T cells. TCR alpha and beta CDR3 regions were amplified from RNA using iRepertoire nested multiplex PCR. Each CDR3 protein is one row after TCRdb ran MiXCR on the multiplex PCR reads. The sample yields roughly 120,000 distinct CDR3 sequences, roughly 25% seen once. Sequenced sample: glioma tissue, nonneoplastic brain tissue, or PBMCs (not recorded which). These receptors were obtained from a human donor with low-grade glioma or glioblastoma, undergoing nonglioma brain surgery, or in good health (not recorded which).

This clonotype was picked up many times. The gene calls are TRBV27 and TRBJ2-2; D gene uncertain. Between the trimmed V and J ends, which lost 3 bases and 5 bases, there was a span of 7 bases. The V gene's germline CDR1 is MNHEY and CDR2 SMNVEV (reference sequence). This CDR3 has 13 amino acids. The DNA for the CDR3 is TGTGCCAGCAGTTTCGAGTTGACCGGGGAGCTGTTTTTT. Translation: CASSFELTGELFF.

This clonotype was recorded a few times. CDR3 sequence reads: CASSHYLAGEGNLEQFF. The CDR3 DNA reads TGTGCCAGCAGCCATTACCTAGCGGGAGAAGGGAATCTTGAGCAGTTCTTC. This chain uses TRBV3-1 with TRBJ2-1; TRBD2 agrees at 10 bases. The CDR3 has 17 residues. V lost 3 bases, J lost 9 bases, and 14 bases stayed unmatched. The germline CDR1 and CDR2 sequences are LGHDT and YNNKEL (reference sequence).

This clonotype was counted ten times or more. The chain recombines TRBV7-3 with TRBJ2-3, with 11 bases aligning to TRBD2. V lost 4 bases, J lost 4 bases, and 10 bases stayed unmatched. CDR3 size: 17 residues. The V gene's germline CDR1 is SGHTA and CDR2 FQGTGA. The CDR3 DNA is TGTGCCAGCAGCTCAACCGGGACTAGCGGCCCCGCAGATACGCAGTATTTT. Protein sequence: CASSSTGTSGPADTQYF. Using reference TRBV7-3 and TRBJ2-3 for the parts outside the CDR3, the full variable domain is GAGVSQTPSNKVTEKGKYVELRCDPISGHTALYWYRQSLGQGPEFLIYFQGTGAADDSGLPNDRFFAVRPEGSVSTLKIQRTERGDSAVYLCASSSTGTSGPADTQYFGPGTRLTVL.

A word on this clonotype: This may arise from a read error, as a much more abundant clone is one base away. V and J are TRBV6-1 and TRBJ1-4; tentative D call: TRBD1 (5 bases). Trimming left V 3 bases short and J 3 bases short, with 14 bases between. From germline, CDR1 is MNHNS and CDR2 SASEGT. This CDR3 spans 16 amino acids. CDR3 region: CASSDVGGTSNEKLFF. The DNA of the CDR3 is TGTGCCAGCAGTGATGTCGGGGGGACTTCTAATGAAAAACTGTTTTTT.

This clonotype was recorded many times. The rearrangement links TRBV6-2 or TRBV6-3 to TRBJ2-3; D uncertain. The CDR3 loop spans 14 amino acids. CDR1 and CDR2 from the germline V gene are MNHEY and SVGEGT. V lost 0 bases to trimming and J lost 4 bases, with 8 bases between them. CDR3 loop: CASSYSHIPDTQYF. The CDR3, as DNA: TGTGCCAGCAGTTACTCCCATATCCCAGATACGCAGTATTTT.

V usage is TRBV20-1 and J usage is TRBJ2-2, with 9 bases aligning to TRBD1. The CDR3 sequence is 14 residues long. Germline V gives CDR1 DFQATT, CDR2 SNEGSKA (reference sequence). The CDR3 sequence: CSVDGTGSTGELFF. The DNA for the CDR3 is TGCAGCGTTGACGGGACAGGGAGCACCGGGGAGCTGTTTTTT.

This clonotype was detected many times. This chain links TRBV19 with TRBJ2-5; tentatively, D is TRBD1 (5 bases). Germline V lookup: CDR1 LNHDA, CDR2 SQIVND (reference sequence). V lost 5 bases to trimming and J lost 7 bases, with 11 bases between them. This CDR3 has 12 residues. The CDR3 here is CASSGAAGTQYF. The CDR3 nucleotides are TGTGCCAGTAGTGGGGCCGCTGGGACCCAGTACTTC. The whole variable domain, remainder taken from reference TRBV19 and TRBJ2-5, is DGGITQSPKYLFRKEGQNVTLSCEQNLNHDAMYWYRQDPGQGLRLIYYSQIVNDFQKGDIAEGYSVSREKKESFPLTVTSAQKNPTAFYLCASSGAAGTQYFGPGTRLLVL.

This clonotype appeared many times. The chain links TRBV20-1 to TRBJ2-1; tentatively, D is TRBD2 (6 bases). The CDR3 spans 12 residues. The germline V and J ends were trimmed by 4 bases and 15 bases, with 19 bases remaining between them. CDR1 and CDR2 (germline): DFQATT, SNEGSKA (reference sequence). Written as DNA, the CDR3 is TGCAGTGCTATAGAGCAGGGACTGGAGGGGTTCTTC. This translates into CSAIEQGLEGFF.

Ten or more counts support this clonotype. This chain uses TRBV6-6 with TRBJ2-3; 10 bases are a match to TRBD2. Trimming removed 1 base from V and 2 bases from J; junction bases left unmatched: 9. The CDR3 runs 18 residues. Germline CDR1 reads MNHNY; CDR2 reads SVGAGI (reference sequence). The CDR3 sequence is CASSYFTGLAEDTDTQYF. The CDR3 nucleotides are TGTGCCAGCAGTTACTTTACCGGACTAGCGGAGGACACAGATACGCAGTATTTT.

To note about this clonotype: It may be a read error: a sequence one base away is much more abundant. This chain links TRBV12-3 or TRBV12-4 with TRBJ2-3, with TRBD2 matching over 10 bases. The V segment lost 9 bases and the J segment 1 base; nucleotides outside the gene matches: 10. CDR3 length: 16 residues. CDR3 DNA: TGTGCCAGAAGTCATTACGGGACTAGCGGCACAGATACGCAGTATTTT. Its translation: CARSHYGTSGTDTQYF.

A few counts support this clonotype. The chain uses TRBV4-1 and TRBJ2-3, with a weak D call TRBD2 (7 bases). Germline V gene data show CDR1 as MGHRA and CDR2 as YSYEKL. The CDR3 has 18 residues. Deletions cut 1 base from V and 4 bases from J, with 21 bases between. CDR3 region: CASSQGWGGTEGADTQYF. The DNA of the CDR3 is TGCGCCAGCAGCCAAGGGTGGGGGGGCACCGAGGGGGCAGATACGCAGTATTTT.